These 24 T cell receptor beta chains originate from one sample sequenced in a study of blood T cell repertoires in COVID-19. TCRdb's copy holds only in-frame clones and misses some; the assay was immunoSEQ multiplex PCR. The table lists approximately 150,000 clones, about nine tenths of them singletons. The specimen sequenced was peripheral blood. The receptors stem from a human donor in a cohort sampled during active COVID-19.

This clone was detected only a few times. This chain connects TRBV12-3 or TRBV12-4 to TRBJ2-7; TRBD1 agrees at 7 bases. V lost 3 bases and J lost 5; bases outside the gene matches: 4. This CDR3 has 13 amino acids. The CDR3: CASSLRQGHEQYF. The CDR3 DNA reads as TGTGCCAGCAGTTTGAGACAGGGACACGAGCAGTACTTC.

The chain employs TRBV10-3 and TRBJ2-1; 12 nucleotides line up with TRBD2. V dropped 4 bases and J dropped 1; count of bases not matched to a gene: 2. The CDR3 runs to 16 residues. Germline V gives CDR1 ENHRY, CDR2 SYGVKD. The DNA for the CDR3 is TGTGCCATCAGTGGGACTAGCGGGGATTCCTACAATGAGCAGTTCTTC. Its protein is CAISGTSGDSYNEQFF.

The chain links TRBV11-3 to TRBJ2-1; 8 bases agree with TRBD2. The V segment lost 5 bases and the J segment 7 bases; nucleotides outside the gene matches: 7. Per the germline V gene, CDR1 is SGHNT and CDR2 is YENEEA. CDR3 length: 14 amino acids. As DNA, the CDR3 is TGTGCCAGCAGCCCGGGGGGGGGCTTTAATGAGCAGTTCTTC. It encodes CASSPGGGFNEQFF.

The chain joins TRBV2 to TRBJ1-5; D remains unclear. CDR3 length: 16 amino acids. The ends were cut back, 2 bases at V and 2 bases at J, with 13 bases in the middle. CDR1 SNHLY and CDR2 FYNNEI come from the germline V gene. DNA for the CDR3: TGTGCCAGCAGTGAAAGATTGAGGGCTGGCAATCAGCCCCAGCATTTT. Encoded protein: CASSERLRAGNQPQHF.

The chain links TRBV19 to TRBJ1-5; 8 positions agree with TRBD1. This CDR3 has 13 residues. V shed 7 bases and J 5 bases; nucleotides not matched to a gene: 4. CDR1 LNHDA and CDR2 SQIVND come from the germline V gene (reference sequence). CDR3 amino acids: CASTGQGDQPQHF. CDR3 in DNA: TGTGCCAGTACCGGACAGGGCGATCAGCCCCAGCATTTT.

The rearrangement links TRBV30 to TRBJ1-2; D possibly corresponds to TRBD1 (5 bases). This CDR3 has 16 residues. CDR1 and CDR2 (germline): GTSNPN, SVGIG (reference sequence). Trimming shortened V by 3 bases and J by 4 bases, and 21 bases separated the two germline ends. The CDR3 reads CAWSPSQGTWGYGYTF. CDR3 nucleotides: TGTGCCTGGAGCCCCTCCCAGGGAACTTGGGGCTATGGCTACACCTTC.

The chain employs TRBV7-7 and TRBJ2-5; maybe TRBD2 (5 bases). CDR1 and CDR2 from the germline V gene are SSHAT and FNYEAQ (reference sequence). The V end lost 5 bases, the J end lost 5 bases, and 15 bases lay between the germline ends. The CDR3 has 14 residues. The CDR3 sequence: CASSPTQASETQYF. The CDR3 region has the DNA TGTGCCAGCAGCCCAACCCAAGCTAGCGAGACCCAGTACTTC.

In DNA form, the CDR3 reads TGTGCCAGCAGTGAGACAGAGGCTAATGAAAAACTGTTTTTT. Translation gives CASSETEANEKLFF. This chain links TRBV6-1 with TRBJ1-4, with D maybe TRBD1 (5 bases). V was trimmed by 3 bases and J by 3 bases, leaving 8 bases between them. CDR1 is MNHNS, CDR2 SASEGT, per germline. The CDR3 spans 14 residues.

In DNA form, the CDR3 reads TGTGCCAGCAGCTTAGGGCAGGGTCTCACCTACGAGCAGTACTTC. Its protein product is CASSLGQGLTYEQYF. J is TRBJ2-7 and V is TRBV7-8; maybe TRBD1 (5 bases). Per the germline V gene, CDR1 is SGHVS and CDR2 is FQNEAQ. The CDR3 spans 15 residues. Trimming stripped 1 base from V and 2 bases from J, with 12 bases between.

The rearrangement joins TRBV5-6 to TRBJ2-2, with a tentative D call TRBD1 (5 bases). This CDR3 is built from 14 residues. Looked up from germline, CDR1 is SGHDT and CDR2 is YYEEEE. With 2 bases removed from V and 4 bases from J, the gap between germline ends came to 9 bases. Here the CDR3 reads CASSFGHATGELFF. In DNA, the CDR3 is TGTGCCAGCAGCTTCGGACACGCCACCGGGGAGCTGTTTTTT.

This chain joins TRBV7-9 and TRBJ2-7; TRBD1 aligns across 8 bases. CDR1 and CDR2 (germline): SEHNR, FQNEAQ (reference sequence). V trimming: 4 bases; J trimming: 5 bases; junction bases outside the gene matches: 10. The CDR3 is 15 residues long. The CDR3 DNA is TGTGCCAGCAGCTACCCCAGGACAGGGAACGACGAGCAGTACTTC. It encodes CASSYPRTGNDEQYF.

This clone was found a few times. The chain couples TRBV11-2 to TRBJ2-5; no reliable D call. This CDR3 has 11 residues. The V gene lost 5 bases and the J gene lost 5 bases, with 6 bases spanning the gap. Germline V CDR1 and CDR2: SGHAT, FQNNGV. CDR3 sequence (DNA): TGTGCCAGCAGCCCGAGGGAGACCCAGTACTTC. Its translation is CASSPRETQYF.

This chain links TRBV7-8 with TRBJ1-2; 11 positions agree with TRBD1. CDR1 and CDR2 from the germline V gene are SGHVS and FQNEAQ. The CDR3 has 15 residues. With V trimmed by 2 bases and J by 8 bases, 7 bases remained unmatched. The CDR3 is CASSLLGQGAGGYTF. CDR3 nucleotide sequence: TGTGCCAGCAGCTTATTAGGACAGGGGGCTGGCGGCTACACCTTC. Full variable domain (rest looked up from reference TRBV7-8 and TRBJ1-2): GAGVSQSPRYKVAKRGQDVALRCDPISGHVSLFWYQQALGQGPEFLTYFQNEAQLDKSGLPSDRFFAERPEGSVSTLKIQRTQQEDSAVYLCASSLLGQGAGGYTFGSGTRLTVV.

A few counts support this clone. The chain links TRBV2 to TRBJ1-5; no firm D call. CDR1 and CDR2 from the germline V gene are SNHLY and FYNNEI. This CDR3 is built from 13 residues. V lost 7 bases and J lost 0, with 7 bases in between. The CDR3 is CASTLISNQPQHF. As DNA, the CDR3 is TGTGCCAGCACCTTAATTAGCAATCAGCCCCAGCATTTT.

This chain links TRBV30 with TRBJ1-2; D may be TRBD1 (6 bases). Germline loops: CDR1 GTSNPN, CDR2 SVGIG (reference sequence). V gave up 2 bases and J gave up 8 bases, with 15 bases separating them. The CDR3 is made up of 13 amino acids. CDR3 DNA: TGTGCCTGGAGTCGGGGGGCGCCGCGGGGCTACACCTTC. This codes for CAWSRGAPRGYTF.

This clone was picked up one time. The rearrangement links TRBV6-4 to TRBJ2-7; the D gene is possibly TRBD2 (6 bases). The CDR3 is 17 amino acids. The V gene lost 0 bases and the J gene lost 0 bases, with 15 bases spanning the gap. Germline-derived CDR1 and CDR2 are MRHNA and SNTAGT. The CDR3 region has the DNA TGTGCCAGCAGTGACTCGAGTCGAGGCGGGACCTCCTACGAGCAGTACTTC. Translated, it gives CASSDSSRGGTSYEQYF.

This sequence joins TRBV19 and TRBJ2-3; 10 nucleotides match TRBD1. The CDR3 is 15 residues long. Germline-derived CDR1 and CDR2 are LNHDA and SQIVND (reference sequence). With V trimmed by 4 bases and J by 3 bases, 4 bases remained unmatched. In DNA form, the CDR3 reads TGTGCCAGTAGTAGGGACAGGGGAGCTACAGATACGCAGTATTTT. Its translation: CASSRDRGATDTQYF.

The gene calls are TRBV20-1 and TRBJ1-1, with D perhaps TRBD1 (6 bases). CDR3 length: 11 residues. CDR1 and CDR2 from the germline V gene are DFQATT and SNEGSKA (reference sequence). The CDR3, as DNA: TGCAGCCCACAGGGGAACACTGAAGCTTTCTTT. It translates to CSPQGNTEAFF.

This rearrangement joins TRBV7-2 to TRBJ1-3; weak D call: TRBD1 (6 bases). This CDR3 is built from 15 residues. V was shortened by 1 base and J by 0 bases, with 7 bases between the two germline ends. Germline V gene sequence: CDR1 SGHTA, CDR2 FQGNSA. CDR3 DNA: TGTGCCAGCAGCTTAGGACAGGTCTCTGGAAACACCATATATTTT. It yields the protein CASSLGQVSGNTIYF.

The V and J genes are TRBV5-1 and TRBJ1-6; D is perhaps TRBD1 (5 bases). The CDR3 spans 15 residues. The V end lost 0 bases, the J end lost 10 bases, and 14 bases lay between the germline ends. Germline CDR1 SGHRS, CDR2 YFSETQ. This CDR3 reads CASSLEAGLKSPLHF. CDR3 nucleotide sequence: TGCGCCAGCAGCTTGGAGGCAGGGTTAAAGTCACCCCTCCACTTT.

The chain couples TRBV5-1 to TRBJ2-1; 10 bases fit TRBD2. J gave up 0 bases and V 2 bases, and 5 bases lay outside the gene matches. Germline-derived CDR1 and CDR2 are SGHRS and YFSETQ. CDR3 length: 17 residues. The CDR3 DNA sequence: TGCGCCAGCAGCTTACTCGAGCGGGGGGGCTCCTACAATGAGCAGTTCTTC. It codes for CASSLLERGGSYNEQFF.

In nucleotides, the CDR3 is TGTGCCAGCAGTTATAATTCAGGGGTGAACACTGAAGCTTTCTTT. It codes for CASSYNSGVNTEAFF. This rearrangement joins TRBV6-6 to TRBJ1-1; weak D call: TRBD1 (6 bases). Per germline, CDR1 MNHNY and CDR2 SVGAGI (reference sequence). V was clipped by 3 bases and J by 0 bases, with 11 bases between them. The CDR3 consists of 15 residues.

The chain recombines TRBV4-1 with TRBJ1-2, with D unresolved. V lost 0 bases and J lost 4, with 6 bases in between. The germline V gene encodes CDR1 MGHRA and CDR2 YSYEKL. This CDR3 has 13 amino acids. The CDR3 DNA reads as TGCGCCAGCAGCCAAGATCCGGGCTATGGCTACACCTTC. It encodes CASSQDPGYGYTF.

CDR3 residues: CATSRLSVKHQPQHF. In DNA form, the CDR3 reads TGTGCCACCAGCAGATTATCGGTTAAACATCAGCCCCAGCATTTT. This chain joins TRBV15 and TRBJ1-5, with D uncertain. Germline V gene data show CDR1 as LNHNV and CDR2 as YYDKDF (reference sequence). This CDR3 has 15 residues. Trimming took 2 bases from V and 5 from J, leaving 13 bases between them. The variable domain in full, completed from reference TRBV15 and TRBJ1-5, reads DAMVIQNPRYQVTQFGKPVTLSCSQTLNHNVMYWYQQKSSQAPKLLFHYYDKDFNNEADTPDNFQSRRPNTSFCFLDIRSPGLGDTAMYLCATSRLSVKHQPQHFGDGTRLSIL.